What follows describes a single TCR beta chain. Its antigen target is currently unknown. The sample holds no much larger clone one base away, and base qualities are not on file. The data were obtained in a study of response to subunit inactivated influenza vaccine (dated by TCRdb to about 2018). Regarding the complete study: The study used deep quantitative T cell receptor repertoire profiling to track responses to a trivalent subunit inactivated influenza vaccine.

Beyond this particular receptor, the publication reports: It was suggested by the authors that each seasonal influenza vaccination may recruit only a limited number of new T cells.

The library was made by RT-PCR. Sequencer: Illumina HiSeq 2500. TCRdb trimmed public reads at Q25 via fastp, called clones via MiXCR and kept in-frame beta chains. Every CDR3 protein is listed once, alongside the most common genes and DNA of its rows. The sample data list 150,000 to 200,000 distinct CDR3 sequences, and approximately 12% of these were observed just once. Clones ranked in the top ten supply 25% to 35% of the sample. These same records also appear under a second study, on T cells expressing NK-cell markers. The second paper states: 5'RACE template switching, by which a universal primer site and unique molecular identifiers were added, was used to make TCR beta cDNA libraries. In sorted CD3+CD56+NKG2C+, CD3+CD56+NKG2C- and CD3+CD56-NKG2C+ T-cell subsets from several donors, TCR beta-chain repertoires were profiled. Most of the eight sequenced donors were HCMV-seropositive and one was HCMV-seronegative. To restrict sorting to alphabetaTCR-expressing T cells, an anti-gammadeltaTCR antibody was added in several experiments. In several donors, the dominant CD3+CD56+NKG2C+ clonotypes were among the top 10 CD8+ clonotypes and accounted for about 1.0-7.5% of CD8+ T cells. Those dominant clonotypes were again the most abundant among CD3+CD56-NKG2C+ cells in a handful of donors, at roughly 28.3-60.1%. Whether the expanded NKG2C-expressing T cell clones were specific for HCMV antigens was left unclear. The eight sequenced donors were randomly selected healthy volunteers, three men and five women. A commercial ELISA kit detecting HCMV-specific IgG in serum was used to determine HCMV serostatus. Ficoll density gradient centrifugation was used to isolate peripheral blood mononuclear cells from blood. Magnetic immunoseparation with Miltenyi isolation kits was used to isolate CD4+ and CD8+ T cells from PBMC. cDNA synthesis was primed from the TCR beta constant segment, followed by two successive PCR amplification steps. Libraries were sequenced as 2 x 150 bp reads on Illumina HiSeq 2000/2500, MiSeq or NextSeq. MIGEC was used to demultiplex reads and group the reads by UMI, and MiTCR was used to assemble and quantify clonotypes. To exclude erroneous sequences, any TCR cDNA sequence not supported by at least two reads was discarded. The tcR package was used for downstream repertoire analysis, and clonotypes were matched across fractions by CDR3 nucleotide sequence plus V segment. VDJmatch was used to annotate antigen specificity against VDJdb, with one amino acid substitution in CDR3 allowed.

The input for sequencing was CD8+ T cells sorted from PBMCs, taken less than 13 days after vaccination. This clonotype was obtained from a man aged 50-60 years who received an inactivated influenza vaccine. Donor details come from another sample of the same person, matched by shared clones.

The DNA reads as follows: TGCGCCAGCAGCTTGGGCAGGGGGCCAGAGACCCAGTACTTC. Translation gives CASSLGRGPETQYF. The V and J segments used are TRBV5-1 and TRBJ2-5; TRBD1 aligns with 8 central bases. Inclusive of the bounding cysteine and phenylalanine, the CDR3 is 14 residues long. Only the CDR3 part of the read is kept: 42 bases, read in frame from the first base. Germline trimming amounts to 0 bases on V and 4 bases on J, with 2 as the count of junction bases outside the gene matches. CDR1 and CDR2, looked up from the germline V gene, are SGHRS and YFSETQ.